The clone carrying this TCR beta chain has only one observation. One end of the junction is discordant with germline, which a read error may explain. Clinical history as reported by participants underpinned cohort assignment. For recovered donors of Cohort 3, there were two negative PCRs, clearance, or symptom resolution. This record belongs to a study of blood T cell repertoires in COVID-19. Study-level information: Acute-phase and convalescent COVID-19 samples originated in the United States, Italy and Spain.

Study processing details: The assay estimated nucleated cells by amplifying reference gene primers. Assay used: immunoSEQ multiplex PCR; TCRdb lists only in-frame clones, some missing. From that table come the V and J calls and clone size; the DNA was used to work out D and trimming. The data contain some 400,000 clones, around 87% of them singletons. The sequenced sample was PBMCs or T cells enriched from blood (not recorded which). This receptor was obtained from a man younger than 45 who had recovered from COVID-19.

CDR3 residues: CAWSVGQKKGVDF. The CDR3, as DNA: TGTGCCTGGAGTGTAGGCCAGAAGAAAGGGGTCGATTTT. The rearrangement joins TRBV30 to TRBJ1-3; possibly TRBD1 for D (5 bases). This CDR3 spans 13 amino acids. Germline CDR1 is GTSNPN and CDR2 is SVGIG (reference sequence).